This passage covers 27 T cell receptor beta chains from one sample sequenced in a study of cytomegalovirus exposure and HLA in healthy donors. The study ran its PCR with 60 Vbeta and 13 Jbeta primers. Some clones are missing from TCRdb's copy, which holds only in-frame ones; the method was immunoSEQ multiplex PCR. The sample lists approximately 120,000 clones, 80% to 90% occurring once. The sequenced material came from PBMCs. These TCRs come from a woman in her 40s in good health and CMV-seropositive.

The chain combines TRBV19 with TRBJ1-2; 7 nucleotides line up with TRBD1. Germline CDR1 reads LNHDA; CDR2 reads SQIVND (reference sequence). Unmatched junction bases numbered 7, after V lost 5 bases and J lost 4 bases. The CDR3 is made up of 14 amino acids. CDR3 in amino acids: CASSYGGGAYGYTF. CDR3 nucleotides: TGTGCCAGTAGTTACGGAGGGGGCGCCTATGGCTACACCTTC. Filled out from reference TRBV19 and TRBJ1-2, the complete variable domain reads DGGITQSPKYLFRKEGQNVTLSCEQNLNHDAMYWYRQDPGQGLRLIYYSQIVNDFQKGDIAEGYSVSREKKESFPLTVTSAQKNPTAFYLCASSYGGGAYGYTFGSGTRLTVV.

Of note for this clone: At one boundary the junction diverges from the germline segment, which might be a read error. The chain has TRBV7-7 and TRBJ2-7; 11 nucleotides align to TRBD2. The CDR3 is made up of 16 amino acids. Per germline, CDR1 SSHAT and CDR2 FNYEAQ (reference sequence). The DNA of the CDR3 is TGTGCTAGCAGCAAAAGACTAGCGGGAAATACCTACGAGCAGTACTTC. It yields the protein CASSKRLAGNTYEQYF.

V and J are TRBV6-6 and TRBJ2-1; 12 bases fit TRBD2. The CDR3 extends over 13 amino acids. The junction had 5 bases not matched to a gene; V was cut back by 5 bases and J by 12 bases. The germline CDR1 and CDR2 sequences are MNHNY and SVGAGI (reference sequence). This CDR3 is CASSRLAGDGQFF. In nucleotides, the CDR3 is TGTGCCAGCAGTCGACTAGCGGGAGACGGGCAGTTCTTC.

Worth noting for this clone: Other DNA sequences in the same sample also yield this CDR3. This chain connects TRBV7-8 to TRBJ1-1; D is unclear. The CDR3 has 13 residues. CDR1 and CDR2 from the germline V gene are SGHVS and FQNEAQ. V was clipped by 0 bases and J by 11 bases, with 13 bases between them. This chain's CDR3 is CASSLAARREAFF. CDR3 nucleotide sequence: TGTGCCAGCAGCTTAGCGGCGAGGCGGGAGGCTTTCTTT.

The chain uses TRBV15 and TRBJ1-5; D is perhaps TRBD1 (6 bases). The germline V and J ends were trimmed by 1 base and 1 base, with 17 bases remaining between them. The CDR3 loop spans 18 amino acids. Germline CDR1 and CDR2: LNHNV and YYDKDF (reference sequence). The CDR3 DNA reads TGTGCCACCAGCAGAGCTCGGGCAGGGGCCTTAAGCAATCAGCCCCAGCATTTT. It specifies CATSRARAGALSNQPQHF. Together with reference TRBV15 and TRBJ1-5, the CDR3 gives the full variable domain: DAMVIQNPRYQVTQFGKPVTLSCSQTLNHNVMYWYQQKSSQAPKLLFHYYDKDFNNEADTPDNFQSRRPNTSFCFLDIRSPGLGDTAMYLCATSRARAGALSNQPQHFGDGTRLSIL.

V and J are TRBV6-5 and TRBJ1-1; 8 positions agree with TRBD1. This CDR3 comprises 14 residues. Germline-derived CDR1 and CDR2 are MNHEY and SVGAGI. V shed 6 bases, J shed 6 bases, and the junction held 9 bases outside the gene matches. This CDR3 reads CASRQGARLAEAFF. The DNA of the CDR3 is TGTGCCAGCAGGCAGGGGGCGAGGTTGGCTGAAGCTTTCTTT.

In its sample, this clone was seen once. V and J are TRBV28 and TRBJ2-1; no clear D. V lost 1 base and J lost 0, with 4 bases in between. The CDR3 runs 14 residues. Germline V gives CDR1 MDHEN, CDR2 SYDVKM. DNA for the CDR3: TGTGCCAGCAGTTTATTGAGCTCCTACAATGAGCAGTTCTTC. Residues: CASSLLSSYNEQFF.

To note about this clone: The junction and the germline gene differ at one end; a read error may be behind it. The CDR3 nucleotides are TGTGCTAGCAGCAATCGAGGACACCATAACACTGAAGCTTTCTTT. Translated: CASSNRGHHNTEAFF. The chain employs TRBV7-7 and TRBJ1-1; tentatively, D is TRBD1 (5 bases). This CDR3 is 15 amino acids long. Germline CDR1 and CDR2: SSHAT and FNYEAQ (reference sequence).

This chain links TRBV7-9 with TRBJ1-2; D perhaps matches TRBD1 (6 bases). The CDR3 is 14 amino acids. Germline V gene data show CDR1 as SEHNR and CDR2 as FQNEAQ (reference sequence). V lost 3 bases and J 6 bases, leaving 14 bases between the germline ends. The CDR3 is CASSFGRGDDGYTF. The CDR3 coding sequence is TGTGCCAGCAGCTTCGGCAGGGGCGATGATGGCTACACCTTC. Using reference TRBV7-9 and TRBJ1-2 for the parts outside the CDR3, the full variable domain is DTGVSQNPRHKITKRGQNVTFRCDPISEHNRLYWYRQTLGQGPEFLTYFQNEAQLEKSRLLSDRFSAERPKGSFSTLEIQRTEQGDSAMYLCASSFGRGDDGYTFGSGTRLTVV.

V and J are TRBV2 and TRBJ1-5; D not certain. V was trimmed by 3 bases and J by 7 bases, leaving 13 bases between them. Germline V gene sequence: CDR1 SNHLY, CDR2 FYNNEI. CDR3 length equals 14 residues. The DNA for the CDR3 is TGTGCCAGCAGTGATACTGGCGGGTCGCAGCCCCAGCATTTT. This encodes CASSDTGGSQPQHF. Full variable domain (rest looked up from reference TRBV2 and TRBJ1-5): EPEVTQTPSHQVTQMGQEVILRCVPISNHLYFYWYRQILGQKVEFLVSFYNNEISEKSEIFDDQFSVERPDGSNFTLKIRSTKLEDSAMYFCASSDTGGSQPQHFGDGTRLSIL.

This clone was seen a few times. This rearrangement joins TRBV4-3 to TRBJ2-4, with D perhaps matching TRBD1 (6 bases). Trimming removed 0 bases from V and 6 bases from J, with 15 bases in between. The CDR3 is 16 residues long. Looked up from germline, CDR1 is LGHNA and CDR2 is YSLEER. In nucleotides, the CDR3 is TGCGCCAGCAGCCAAGATACGGGGCGAGGGGGAAACATTCAGTACTTC. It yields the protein CASSQDTGRGGNIQYF.

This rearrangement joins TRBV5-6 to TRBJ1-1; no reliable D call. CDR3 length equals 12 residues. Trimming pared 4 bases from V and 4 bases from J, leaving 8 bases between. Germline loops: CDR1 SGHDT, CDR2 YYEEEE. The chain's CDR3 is CASSLRFTEAFF. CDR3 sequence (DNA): TGTGCCAGCAGCCTACGATTCACTGAAGCTTTCTTT.

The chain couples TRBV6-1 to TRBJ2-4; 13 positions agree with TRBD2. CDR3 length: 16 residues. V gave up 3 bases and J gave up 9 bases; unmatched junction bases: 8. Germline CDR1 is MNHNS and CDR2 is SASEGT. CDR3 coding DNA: TGTGCCAGCAGTGACCCCGGACTAGCGGGAGCAAGCATTCAGTACTTC. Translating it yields CASSDPGLAGASIQYF.

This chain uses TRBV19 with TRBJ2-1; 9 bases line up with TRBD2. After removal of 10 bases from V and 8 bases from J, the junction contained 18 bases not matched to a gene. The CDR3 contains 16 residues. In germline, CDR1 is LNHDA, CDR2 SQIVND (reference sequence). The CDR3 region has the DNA TGTGCCACTAGCCCCGCTATAGCGGGAGTAGGCGATGAGCAGTTCTTC. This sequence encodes CATSPAIAGVGDEQFF.

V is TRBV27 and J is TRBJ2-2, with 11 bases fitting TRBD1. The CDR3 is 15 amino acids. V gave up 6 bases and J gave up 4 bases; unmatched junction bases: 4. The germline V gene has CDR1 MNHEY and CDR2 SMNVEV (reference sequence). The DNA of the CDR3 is TGTGCCAGCAGGGACAGGGGGCGGGGCACCGGGGAGCTGTTTTTT. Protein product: CASRDRGRGTGELFF.

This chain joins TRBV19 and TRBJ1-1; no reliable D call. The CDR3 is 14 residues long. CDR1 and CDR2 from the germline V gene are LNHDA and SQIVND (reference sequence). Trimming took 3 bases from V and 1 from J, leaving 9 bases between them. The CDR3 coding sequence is TGTGCCAGTAGTATTACAGCAGAGAACACTGAAGCTTTCTTT. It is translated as CASSITAENTEAFF.

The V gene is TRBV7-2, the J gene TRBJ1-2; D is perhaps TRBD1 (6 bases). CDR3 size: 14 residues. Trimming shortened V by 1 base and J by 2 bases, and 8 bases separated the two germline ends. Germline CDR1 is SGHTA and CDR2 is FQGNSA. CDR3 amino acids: CASSLEQGNYGYTF. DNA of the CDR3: TGTGCCAGCAGCTTAGAACAGGGAAACTATGGCTACACCTTC. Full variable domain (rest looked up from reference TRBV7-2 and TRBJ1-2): GAGVSQSPSNKVTEKGKDVELRCDPISGHTALYWYRQSLGQGLEFLIYFQGNSAPDKSGLPSDRFSAERTGGSVSTLTIQRTQQEDSAVYLCASSLEQGNYGYTFGSGTRLTVV.

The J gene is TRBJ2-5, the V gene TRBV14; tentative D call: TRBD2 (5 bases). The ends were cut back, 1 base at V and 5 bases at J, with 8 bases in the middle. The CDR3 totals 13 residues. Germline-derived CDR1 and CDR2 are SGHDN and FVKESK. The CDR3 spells CASSQGGWETQYF. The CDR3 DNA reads TGTGCCAGCAGCCAAGGAGGGTGGGAGACCCAGTACTTC.

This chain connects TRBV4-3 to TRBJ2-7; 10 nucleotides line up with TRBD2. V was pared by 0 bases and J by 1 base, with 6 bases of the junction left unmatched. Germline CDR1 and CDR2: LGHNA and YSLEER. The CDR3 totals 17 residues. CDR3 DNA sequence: TGCGCCAGCAGCCAAGATCAGTTTAGCGGGAGGTCCTACGAGCAGTACTTC. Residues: CASSQDQFSGRSYEQYF.

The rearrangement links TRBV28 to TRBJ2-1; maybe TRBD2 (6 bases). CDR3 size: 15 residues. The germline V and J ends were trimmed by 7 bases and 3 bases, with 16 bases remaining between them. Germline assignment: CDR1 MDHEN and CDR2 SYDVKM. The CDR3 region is CASTGVTRGYNEQFF. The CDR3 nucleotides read TGTGCCAGCACGGGGGTGACGAGGGGCTACAATGAGCAGTTCTTC.

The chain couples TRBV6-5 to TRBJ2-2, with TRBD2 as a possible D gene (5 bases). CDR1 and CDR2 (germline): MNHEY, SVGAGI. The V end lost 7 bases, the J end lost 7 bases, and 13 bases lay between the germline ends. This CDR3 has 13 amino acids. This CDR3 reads CASTDTGYGELFF. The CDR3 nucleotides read TGTGCCAGCACCGACACGGGGTACGGGGAGCTGTTTTTT.

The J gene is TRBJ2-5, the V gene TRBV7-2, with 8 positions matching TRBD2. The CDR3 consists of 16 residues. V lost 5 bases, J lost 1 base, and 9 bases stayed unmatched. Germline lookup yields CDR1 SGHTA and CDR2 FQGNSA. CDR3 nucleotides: TGTGCCAGCAGCCACAGCGGGAGAAGGCCCCAAGAGACCCAGTACTTC. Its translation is CASSHSGRRPQETQYF.

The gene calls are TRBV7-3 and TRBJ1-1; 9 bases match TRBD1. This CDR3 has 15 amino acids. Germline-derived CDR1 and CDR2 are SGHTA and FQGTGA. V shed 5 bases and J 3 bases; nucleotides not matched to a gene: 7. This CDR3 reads CASSPEDRGYTEAFF. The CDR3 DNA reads TGTGCCAGCAGCCCTGAGGACAGGGGTTACACTGAAGCTTTCTTT.

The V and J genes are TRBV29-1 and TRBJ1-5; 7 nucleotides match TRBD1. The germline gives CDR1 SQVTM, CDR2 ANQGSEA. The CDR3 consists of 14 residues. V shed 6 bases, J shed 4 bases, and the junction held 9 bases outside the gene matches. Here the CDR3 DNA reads TGCAGCGTCGCCGGGACAGAAGAGAATCAGCCCCAGCATTTT. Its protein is CSVAGTEENQPQHF.

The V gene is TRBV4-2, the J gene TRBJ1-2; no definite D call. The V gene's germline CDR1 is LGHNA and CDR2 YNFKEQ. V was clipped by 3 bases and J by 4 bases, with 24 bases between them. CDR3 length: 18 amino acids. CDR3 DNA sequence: TGTGCCAGCAGCCAGGAAAGGAGGAACAGCGCTTCTCTCTATGGCTACACCTTC. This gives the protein CASSQERRNSASLYGYTF.

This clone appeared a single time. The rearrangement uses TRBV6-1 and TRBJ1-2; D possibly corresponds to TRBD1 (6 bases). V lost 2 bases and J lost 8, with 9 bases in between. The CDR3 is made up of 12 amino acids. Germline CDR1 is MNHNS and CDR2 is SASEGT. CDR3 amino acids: CASSENRDGYTF. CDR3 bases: TGTGCCAGCAGTGAAAACAGGGACGGCTACACCTTC.

The CDR3 nucleotides are TGCGCCACCACTAGCGGGAGTTACGAGCAGTACTTC. Its protein is CATTSGSYEQYF. The chain employs TRBV10-2 and TRBJ2-7, with 11 bases aligning to TRBD2. V lost 10 bases and J lost 4; bases outside the gene matches: 3. The CDR3 is made up of 12 amino acids. CDR1 and CDR2 (germline): WSHSY, SAAADI.